This entry lists 8 T cell receptor beta chains sequenced from one sample in a study of T cell repertoires in ileal Crohn's disease. Libraries were prepared by immunoSEQ multiplex PCR; TCRdb keeps only in-frame clonotypes and omits some of them. The sample yields under 9,000 clones, around 80% seen once. The sequencing sample was made of ileal tissue. The receptors shown here come from an adult with Crohn's disease.

This rearrangement joins TRBV7-9 to TRBJ2-5, with 7 bases matching TRBD1. CDR1 is SEHNR, CDR2 FQNEAQ, per germline (reference sequence). The CDR3 length is 15 residues. Trimming took 5 bases from V and 2 from J; bases not matched to a gene: 8. The CDR3 sequence: CASSPSGTVQETQYF. As DNA, the CDR3 is TGTGCCAGCAGCCCCTCCGGGACAGTACAAGAGACCCAGTACTTC.

The sample holds a few counts of this clone. This rearrangement joins TRBV18 to TRBJ2-2; 10 nucleotides line up with TRBD1. The CDR3 is made up of 17 amino acids. The germline V gene encodes CDR1 KGHSH and CDR2 LQKENI. V shed 0 bases and J 7 bases; nucleotides not matched to a gene: 8. In DNA form, the CDR3 reads TGTGCCAGCTCACCACCGACAGGGGGCGCAGATTACGGGGAGCTGTTTTTT. Translation: CASSPPTGGADYGELFF.

The chain recombines TRBV2 with TRBJ2-7; D gene uncertain. V was cut by 6 bases and J by 2 bases, with 14 bases left in between. CDR1 is SNHLY and CDR2 is FYNNEI in the germline V gene. The CDR3 has 14 residues. As DNA, the CDR3 is TGTGCCAGCAGCACGAGCAGCGTCCCCTACGAGCAGTACTTC. Translated: CASSTSSVPYEQYF.

This chain connects TRBV5-1 to TRBJ1-1, with a weak D call TRBD1 (6 bases). The V gene lost 3 bases and the J gene lost 8 bases, with 11 bases spanning the gap. The CDR3 extends over 12 amino acids. Per the germline V gene, CDR1 is SGHRS and CDR2 is YFSETQ. The chain's CDR3 is CASSYGQSEAFF. The CDR3 bases are TGCGCCAGCAGCTATGGACAGTCAGAAGCTTTCTTT. The full variable domain, with the rest looked up from reference TRBV5-1 and TRBJ1-1, is KAGVTQTPRYLIKTRGQQVTLSCSPISGHRSVSWYQQTPGQGLQFLFEYFSETQRNKGNFPGRFSGRQFSNSRSEMNVSTLELGDSALYLCASSYGQSEAFFGQGTRLTVV.

The rearrangement links TRBV2 to TRBJ1-5; unclear D gene. The CDR3 consists of 14 residues. Trimming pared 5 bases from V and 0 bases from J, leaving 8 bases between. Germline CDR1 is SNHLY and CDR2 is FYNNEI. The CDR3 DNA is TGTGCCAGCAGTTTCCGTCGTAGCAATCAGCCCCAGCATTTT. It yields the protein CASSFRRSNQPQHF.

The chain joins TRBV7-2 to TRBJ2-1; possible D gene TRBD2, 6 bases. The V end was cut by 3 bases, the J end by 4 bases, with 13 bases between. This CDR3 comprises 15 residues. Germline V lookup: CDR1 SGHTA, CDR2 FQGNSA. DNA of the CDR3: TGTGCCAGCAGCTTCCAGGCGGGATTATACAATGAGCAGTTCTTC. Translation gives CASSFQAGLYNEQFF.

The count of this clone is one. The rearrangement uses TRBV9 and TRBJ1-1; possible D gene TRBD1, 5 bases. This CDR3 contains 14 residues. Germline loops: CDR1 SGDLS, CDR2 YYNGEE. V shed 0 bases and J shed 4 bases, with 10 bases lying between them. The CDR3 nucleotides read TGTGCCAGCAGCGTAGACGGCGGGGGCACTGAAGCTTTCTTT. It is translated as CASSVDGGGTEAFF. Full variable domain (outside the CDR3, taken from reference TRBV9 and TRBJ1-1): DSGVTQTPKHLITATGQRVTLRCSPRSGDLSVYWYQQSLDQGLQFLIQYYNGEERAKGNILERFSAQQFPDLHSELNLSSLELGDSALYFCASSVDGGGTEAFFGQGTRLTVV.

The V call is TRBV5-1, the J call TRBJ2-2; 7 bases are shared with TRBD2. Germline V gene data show CDR1 as SGHRS and CDR2 as YFSETQ. The CDR3 is made up of 14 amino acids. The V and J ends lost 3 bases and 6 bases, in that order; junction bases with no gene match: 5. CDR3 in amino acids: CASSSGLVSGELFF. The CDR3, as DNA: TGCGCCAGCAGCTCCGGACTAGTTTCCGGGGAGCTGTTTTTT.